What follows are 30 T cell receptor beta chains derived from one specimen sequenced in a study of CD4 and CD8 cells across lung adenocarcinoma regions. TCRdb re-derived calls from the PCR reads in MiXCR, one entry per CDR3 protein. The data show 13,000 or so distinct CDR3 sequences, around 40% seen once. What was sequenced was CD4+ T cells from the center of a lung tumor. The receptors were sampled from a male donor with lung adenocarcinoma. The CD4 and CD8 labels of this study may be unreliable.

The CDR3 region is CASSDSWANELTF. The CDR3 bases are TGTGCCAGCAGTGATTCGTGGGCCAACGAGCTGACTTTC. The V call is TRBV6-1, the J call TRBJ2-6; no clear D. This CDR3 has 13 amino acids. CDR1 is MNHNS and CDR2 is SASEGT in the germline V gene. V lost 3 bases and J lost 16, with 16 bases in between.

This clonotype was picked up a small number of times. The chain carries TRBV10-2 and TRBJ1-1; TRBD1 is a possible D gene (5 bases). This CDR3 contains 15 residues. CDR1 WSHSY and CDR2 SAAADI come from the germline V gene. The V and J ends lost 0 bases and 1 base respectively, with 9 bases between them. The CDR3 is CASSESWTQNTEAFF. As DNA, the CDR3 is TGCGCCAGCAGTGAGTCTTGGACACAGAACACTGAAGCTTTCTTT.

A note on this clonotype: The junction does not match germline at one end; this may be a read error. V and J are TRBV6-1 and TRBJ2-3; D gene ambiguous. Germline V CDR1 and CDR2: MNHNS, SASEGT. The CDR3 contains 12 residues. Written as DNA, the CDR3 is TGTGCCAGCAGTATGGGCGAAGACACCCAGTATTTC. It translates to CASSMGEDTQYF.

On this clonotype itself: At one end, the junction sequence differs from germline, possibly due to a read error. The chain is built from TRBV25-1 and TRBJ2-3; D may match TRBD1 or TRBD2 (5 bases each). CDR3 length equals 17 residues. CDR1 and CDR2 from the germline V gene are MGHDK and SYGVNS. The CDR3 is CASSEGFGAHATETQYF. The DNA for the CDR3 is TGTGCCAGCAGTGAGGGTTTCGGGGCCCATGCCACAGAGACGCAGTATTTC.

This clonotype was seen only a few times. V usage is TRBV6-5 and J usage is TRBJ2-5; 9 positions agree with TRBD1. Per germline, CDR1 MNHEY and CDR2 SVGAGI. This CDR3 spans 15 amino acids. The V and J ends lost 2 bases and 5 bases, in that order; junction bases with no gene match: 6. DNA of the CDR3: TGTGCCAGCAGTTACCAACAGGGGGCTAAGGAGACCCAGTACTTC. It yields the protein CASSYQQGAKETQYF.

This chain connects TRBV6-4 to TRBJ2-4; tentatively, D is TRBD1 or TRBD2 (5 bases each). The end of the DNA aligns better with TRBJ2-3, so the J call may be wrong. Germline V gene data show CDR1 as MRHNA and CDR2 as SNTAGT. The CDR3 contains 16 residues. DNA of the CDR3: TGTGCCAGCAGTGACTCGGGACCACGGGCCAAAAACATTCAGTATTTT. It codes for CASSDSGPRAKNIQYF.

There are many counts of this clonotype. The chain joins TRBV6-5 to TRBJ2-1; possibly TRBD2 for D (6 bases). The end of the DNA is better explained by TRBJ2-5, so the J call may be wrong. Germline CDR1 MNHEY, CDR2 SVGAGI. The CDR3 contains 16 residues. The CDR3 loop is CASSYSWGRGRETQYF. The CDR3 DNA reads TGTGCCAGCAGTTACTCGTGGGGGAGAGGGAGGGAGACCCAGTACTTC.

This clonotype is labeled medium-sized. The V call is TRBV6-1, the J call TRBJ2-3; no reliable D call. The CDR3 is 12 residues long. With 2 bases removed from V and 2 bases from J, the gap between germline ends came to 2 bases. CDR1 is MNHNS and CDR2 is SASEGT in the germline V gene. In DNA form, the CDR3 reads TGTGCCAGCAGTGAATCCACAGATACGCAGTATTTT. Translating it yields CASSESTDTQYF.

This clonotype has at least ten counts. The rearrangement uses TRBV6-5 and TRBJ2-6; 12 bases map to TRBD2. Germline V gene data show CDR1 as MNHEY and CDR2 as SVGAGI. J was trimmed by 1 base and V by 2 bases; bases with no gene match: 0. CDR3 length: 17 residues. The CDR3 region is CASSYGTSGSGANVLTF. The CDR3 DNA reads TGTGCCAGCAGTTACGGGACTAGCGGGTCTGGGGCCAACGTCCTGACTTTC.

This clonotype has at least ten counts. The rearrangement joins TRBV7-2 to TRBJ2-4, with 7 bases that match TRBD1. The CDR3 covers 16 residues. The V gene's germline CDR1 is SGHTA and CDR2 FQGNSA. V trimming: 5 bases; J trimming: 8 bases; junction bases outside the gene matches: 15. The CDR3 DNA reads as TGTGCCAGCAGCCTAGGGCACAGGGGAAATGGAGACATTCAGTACTTC. Protein product: CASSLGHRGNGDIQYF.

This clonotype was seen repeatedly, ten times or more. The chain carries TRBV25-1 and TRBJ2-7, with D possibly being TRBD1 or TRBD2 (5 bases each). In germline, CDR1 is MGHDK, CDR2 SYGVNS. This CDR3 contains 16 residues. With 4 bases removed from V and 2 bases from J, the gap between germline ends came to 18 bases. The CDR3 reads CASSASLGPLAYEQYF. CDR3 sequence (DNA): TGTGCCAGCAGTGCATCCTTGGGACCACTAGCCTACGAGCAGTACTTC.

In this sample, this clonotype turned up once. A junction end diverges from the germline sequence, so it may reflect a read error. The chain joins TRBV6-1 to TRBJ2-2, with D unresolved. This CDR3 has 15 amino acids. CDR1 and CDR2 (germline): MNHNS, SASEGT. The CDR3 DNA follows: TGTGCCAGCAGACTCCAGGCCGGAATTACCGGTGAGCTGTATTTT. Translating gives CASRLQAGITGELYF.

The chain is built from TRBV7-2 and TRBJ2-1; no definite D call. Trimming took 1 base from V and 0 from J, leaving 4 bases between them. The CDR3 has 14 amino acids. The germline gives CDR1 SGHTA, CDR2 FQGNSA. The CDR3 protein is CASSLGGSYNEQFF. For the CDR3, the DNA is TGTGCCAGCAGCTTAGGCGGCTCCTACAATGAGCAGTTCTTC.

This clonotype was observed many times. V and J are TRBV10-2 and TRBJ2-1; D call uncertain. The CDR3 loop spans 14 amino acids. The germline V gene has CDR1 WSHSY and CDR2 SAAADI. The V end was cut by 5 bases, the J end by 0 bases, with 8 bases between. The CDR3: CASSTWGSYNEQFF. In DNA, the CDR3 is TGCGCCAGCAGTACGTGGGGCTCCTACAATGAGCAGTTCTTC.

The genes are TRBV5-6 and TRBJ2-1; 9 nucleotides agree with TRBD1. The V and J ends lost 0 bases and 4 bases, in that order; junction bases with no gene match: 2. Germline V gene data show CDR1 as SGHDT and CDR2 as YYEEEE. The CDR3 is 15 residues long. CDR3 DNA sequence: TGTGCCAGCAGCTTGGCCGGGACAGGGTACAATGAGCAGTTCTTC. It is translated as CASSLAGTGYNEQFF.

This clonotype is medium-sized. The chain combines TRBV6-1 with TRBJ2-2; D is unresolved. This CDR3 has 15 amino acids. The V end lost 6 bases, the J end lost 2 bases, and 13 bases lay between the germline ends. Germline V lookup: CDR1 MNHNS, CDR2 SASEGT. The CDR3 loop is CASRMNKLNTGELFF. The DNA for the CDR3 is TGTGCCAGCAGGATGAATAAATTAAACACCGGGGAGCTGTTTTTT.

This clonotype was counted many times. This rearrangement joins TRBV7-6 to TRBJ2-1; D is unclear. Trimming removed 4 bases from V and 5 bases from J, with 9 bases in between. Germline V gene sequence: CDR1 SGHVS, CDR2 FNYEAQ. This CDR3 comprises 13 residues. The CDR3 coding sequence is TGTGCCAGCAGCTCACACCCAAACAATGAGCAGTTCTTC. It translates to CASSSHPNNEQFF.

As concerns this clonotype: The germline gene is not matched at one end of the junction; a read error may be the cause. The genes are TRBV6-1 and TRBJ2-5, with a tentative D call TRBD2 (7 bases). This CDR3 has 16 residues. The germline CDR1 and CDR2 sequences are MNHNS and SASEGT. The CDR3 loop is CASSEVPGFGRDTQSF. The CDR3 nucleotides are TGTGCCAGCAGTGAGGTTCCCGGATTTGGGAGGGACACCCAGTCCTTC.

This clonotype was detected many times. The chain uses TRBV5-1 and TRBJ2-5; 10 bases align to TRBD2. After removal of 2 bases from V and 5 bases from J, the junction contained 6 bases not matched to a gene. CDR1 SGHRS and CDR2 YFSETQ come from the germline V gene. The CDR3 runs to 15 residues. Here the CDR3 DNA reads TGCGCCAGCAGCTTCCAAGCGGGAGGGCGGGAGACCCAGTACTTC. Amino acid sequence: CASSFQAGGRETQYF.

This clonotype was counted at least ten times. The chain joins TRBV6-5 to TRBJ2-1, with D hard to call. Matching the DNA end better, TRBJ2-7 makes the J call doubtful. The CDR3 covers 14 residues. Germline CDR1 is MNHEY and CDR2 is SVGAGI. This CDR3 reads CASSYSSGYYEQYF. The CDR3 bases are TGTGCCAGCAGTTACTCCTCCGGTTACTACGAGCAGTACTTC.

This clonotype was found a few times. The chain has TRBV6-1 and TRBJ2-5, with D tentatively TRBD2 (5 bases). Trimming stripped 7 bases from V and 5 bases from J, with 17 bases between. The germline CDR1 and CDR2 sequences are MNHNS and SASEGT. This CDR3 region has 14 residues. For the CDR3, the DNA is TGTGCCAGCATTCAACGGACTCCTAGGGAGACCCAGTACTTC. This sequence encodes CASIQRTPRETQYF.

The CDR3 reads CASRLRGARVQAGEVEQYF. The CDR3, as DNA: TGTGCCAGCAGGTTAAGGGGAGCAAGGGTGCAAGCAGGGGAGGTCGAGCAGTACTTC. The chain couples TRBV27 to TRBJ2-4, with D perhaps assigned TRBD1 or TRBD2 (6 bases each). The assigned J gene may be wrong: the sequence end matches TRBJ2-7 better. Per the germline V gene, CDR1 is MNHEY and CDR2 is SMNVEV (reference sequence). The CDR3 has 19 amino acids.

The V call is TRBV3-1, the J call TRBJ2-2; maybe TRBD1 (6 bases). V lost 4 bases, J lost 7 bases, and 10 bases lay in between. Germline assignment: CDR1 LGHDT and CDR2 YNNKEL (reference sequence). CDR3 size: 13 residues. The CDR3 nucleotides are TGTGCCAGCAGCCTTGGCAGGGGCGGGGAGCTGTTTTTT. It is translated as CASSLGRGGELFF.

This clonotype has ten or more counts. This chain uses TRBV27 with TRBJ1-2; a weak D match, TRBD1 (6 bases). Trimming removed 5 bases at V and 7 bases at J, with 11 bases between. There are 12 residues in the CDR3. The germline gives CDR1 MNHEY, CDR2 SMNVEV (reference sequence). DNA for the CDR3: TGTGCCAGCAGTCAGGGGCCGGGTGGCTACACCTTC. It specifies CASSQGPGGYTF.

In this sample, this clonotype turned up many times. The chain employs TRBV6-5 and TRBJ2-1; 8 nucleotides match TRBD1. CDR1 is MNHEY and CDR2 is SVGAGI in the germline V gene. The CDR3 has 13 residues. J was trimmed by 13 bases and V by 5 bases; bases with no gene match: 10. The CDR3 protein is CASSPSTGGTQFF. DNA for the CDR3: TGTGCCAGCAGTCCAAGTACAGGGGGGACCCAGTTCTTC.

In regard to this clonotype: The junction does not match germline at one end; this may be a read error. The rearrangement links TRBV6-5 to TRBJ2-3, with D hard to call. The germline V gene encodes CDR1 MNHEY and CDR2 SVGAGI. The CDR3 runs to 15 residues. The CDR3 reads CASSSMVRAPDTQYF. The CDR3 DNA sequence: TGTGCCAGCAGTTCGATGGTGCGAGCCCCAGATACTCAGTACTTT.

The V and J genes are TRBV10-2 and TRBJ2-1, with 10 positions matching TRBD2. V shed 5 bases, J shed 9 bases, and the junction held 7 bases outside the gene matches. This CDR3 is built from 14 residues. Germline V CDR1 and CDR2: WSHSY, SAAADI. The CDR3 sequence is CASSTGLAYPEQFF. The CDR3 region has the DNA TGCGCCAGCAGTACGGGACTAGCGTATCCTGAGCAGTTCTTC.

Within the sample, this clonotype is medium-sized. The chain links TRBV27 to TRBJ2-7, with D perhaps matching TRBD2 (5 bases). This CDR3 has 16 residues. The germline CDR1 and CDR2 sequences are MNHEY and SMNVEV (reference sequence). Trimming shortened V by 4 bases and J by 0 bases, and 16 bases separated the two germline ends. The CDR3 DNA sequence: TGTGCCAGCAGTTGGGCTCGGACTCTCTGCTCCTACGAGCAGTACTTC. Translated: CASSWARTLCSYEQYF.

The rearrangement uses TRBV30 and TRBJ1-2; D is ambiguous. V was pared by 3 bases and J by 3 bases, with 5 bases between. The CDR3 has 11 amino acids. Germline assignment: CDR1 GTSNPN and CDR2 SVGIG (reference sequence). CDR3: CAWRRHYGYTF. The CDR3 DNA reads as TGTGCCTGGAGAAGACACTATGGCTACACCTTC. The entire variable domain, with the rest obtained from reference TRBV30 and TRBJ1-2, is as follows: SQTIHQWPATLVQPVGSPLSLECTVEGTSNPNLYWYRQAAGRGLQLLFYSVGIGQISSEVPQNLSASRPQDRQFILSSKKLLLSDSGFYLCAWRRHYGYTFGSGTRLTVV.

This chain uses TRBV27 with TRBJ2-1; 12 bases align to TRBD2. The J call is uncertain, as TRBJ2-5 better fits the DNA end. Germline assignment: CDR1 MNHEY and CDR2 SMNVEV (reference sequence). The CDR3 spans 17 residues. CDR3 residues: CASRRLAGDPIQETQYF. The CDR3 nucleotides read TGTGCCAGCAGAAGACTAGCGGGAGATCCCATACAAGAGACCCAGTACTTC.